This T cell receptor beta chain appears in the sequencing data of a study of blood T cell repertoires in COVID-19. Study as a whole: T cells, B-cell-depleted T cells, or PBMCs supplied cDNA or gDNA.

The data were produced by immunoSEQ multiplex PCR, yet TCRdb's version contains in-frame clones alone and is incomplete. In the table there are about 220,000 clones, 82% of which are singletons. Only a few counts were recorded for this clone. The CDR3 spans 15 residues. V was pared by 3 bases and J by 9 bases, with 8 bases of the junction left unmatched. Germline lookup yields CDR1 LGHNA and CDR2 YNFKEQ. The sample was PBMCs or T cells enriched from blood (not recorded which). The chain employs TRBV4-2 and TRBJ1-5; TRBD1 matches at 10 bases. This TCR came from a woman aged 55-69 years who had recovered from COVID-19. The CDR3 DNA reads TGTGCCAGCAGCCAGATGGGGACAGGGGCTGGGCCCCAGCATTTT. Translating it yields CASSQMGTGAGPQHF.